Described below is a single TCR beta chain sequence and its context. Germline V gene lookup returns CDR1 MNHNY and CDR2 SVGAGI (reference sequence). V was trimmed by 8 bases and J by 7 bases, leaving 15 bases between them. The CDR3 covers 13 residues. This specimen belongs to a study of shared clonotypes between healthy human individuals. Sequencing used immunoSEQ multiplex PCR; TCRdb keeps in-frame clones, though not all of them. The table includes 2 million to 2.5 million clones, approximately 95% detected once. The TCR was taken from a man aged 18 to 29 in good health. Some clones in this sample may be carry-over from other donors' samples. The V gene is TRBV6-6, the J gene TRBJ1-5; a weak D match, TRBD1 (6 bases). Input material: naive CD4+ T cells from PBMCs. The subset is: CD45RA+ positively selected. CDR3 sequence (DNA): TGTGCCAGCCTTACAGGGACGGGGCAGCCCCAGCATTTT. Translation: CASLTGTGQPQHF.